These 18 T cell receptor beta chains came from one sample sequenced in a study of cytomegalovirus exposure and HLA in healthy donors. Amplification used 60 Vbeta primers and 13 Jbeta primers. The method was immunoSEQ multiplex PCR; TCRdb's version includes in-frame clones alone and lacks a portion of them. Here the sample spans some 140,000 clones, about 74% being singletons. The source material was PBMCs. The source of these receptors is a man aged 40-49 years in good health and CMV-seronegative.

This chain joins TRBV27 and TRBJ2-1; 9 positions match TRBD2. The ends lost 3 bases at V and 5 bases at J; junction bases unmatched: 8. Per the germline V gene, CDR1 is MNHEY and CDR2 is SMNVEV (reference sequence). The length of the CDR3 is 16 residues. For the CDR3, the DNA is TGTGCCAGCAGTTTTGGGGGCGGGAGGGGCCACAATGAGCAGTTCTTC. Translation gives CASSFGGGRGHNEQFF.

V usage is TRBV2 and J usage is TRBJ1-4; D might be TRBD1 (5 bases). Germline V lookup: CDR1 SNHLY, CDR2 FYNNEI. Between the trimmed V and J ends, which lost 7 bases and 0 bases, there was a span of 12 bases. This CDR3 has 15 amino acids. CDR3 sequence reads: CASTRGGATNEKLFF. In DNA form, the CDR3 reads TGTGCCAGCACCCGCGGGGGAGCAACTAATGAAAAACTGTTTTTT.

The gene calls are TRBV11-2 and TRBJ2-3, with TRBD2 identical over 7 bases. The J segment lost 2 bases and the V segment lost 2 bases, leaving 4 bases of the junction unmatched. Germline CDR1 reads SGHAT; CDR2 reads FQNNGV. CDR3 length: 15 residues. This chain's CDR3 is CASSLLAGLTDTQYF. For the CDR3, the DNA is TGTGCCAGCAGCTTATTAGCGGGCCTCACAGATACGCAGTATTTT.

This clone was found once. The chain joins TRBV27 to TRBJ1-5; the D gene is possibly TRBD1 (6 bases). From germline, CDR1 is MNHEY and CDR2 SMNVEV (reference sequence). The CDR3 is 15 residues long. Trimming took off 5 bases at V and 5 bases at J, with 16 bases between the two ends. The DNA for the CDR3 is TGTGCCAGCAGTCCCGGGACAACAGTCTATCAGCCCCAGCATTTT. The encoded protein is CASSPGTTVYQPQHF.

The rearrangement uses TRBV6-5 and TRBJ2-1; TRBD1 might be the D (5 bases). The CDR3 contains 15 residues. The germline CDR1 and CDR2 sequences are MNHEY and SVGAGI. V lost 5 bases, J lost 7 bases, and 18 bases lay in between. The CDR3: CASSQTTGPVNEQFF. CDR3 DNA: TGTGCCAGCAGTCAGACAACAGGACCGGTGAATGAGCAGTTCTTC.

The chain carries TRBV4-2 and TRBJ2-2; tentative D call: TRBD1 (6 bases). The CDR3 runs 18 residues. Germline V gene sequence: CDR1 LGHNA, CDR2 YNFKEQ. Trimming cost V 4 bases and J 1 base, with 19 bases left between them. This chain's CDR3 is CASSLSNRRTVNTGELFF. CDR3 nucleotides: TGTGCCAGCAGCCTCTCCAATCGTCGGACAGTGAACACCGGGGAGCTGTTTTTT.

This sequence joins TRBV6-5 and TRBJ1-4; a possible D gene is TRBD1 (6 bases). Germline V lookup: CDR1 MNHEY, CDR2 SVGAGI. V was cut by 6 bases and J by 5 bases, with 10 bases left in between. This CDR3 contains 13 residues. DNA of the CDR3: TGTGCCAGCAGCCGAGGGGGAAATGAAAAACTGTTTTTT. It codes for CASSRGGNEKLFF.

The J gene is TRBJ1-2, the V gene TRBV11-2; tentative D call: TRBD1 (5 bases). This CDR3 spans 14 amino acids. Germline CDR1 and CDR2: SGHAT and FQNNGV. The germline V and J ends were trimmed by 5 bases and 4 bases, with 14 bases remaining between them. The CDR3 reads CASSPSGQSYGYTF. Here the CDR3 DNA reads TGTGCCAGCAGCCCCTCAGGGCAGAGCTATGGCTACACCTTC.

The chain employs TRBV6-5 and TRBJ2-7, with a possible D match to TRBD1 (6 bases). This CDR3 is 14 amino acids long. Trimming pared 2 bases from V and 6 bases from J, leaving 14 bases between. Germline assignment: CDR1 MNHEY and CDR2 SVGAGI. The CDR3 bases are TGTGCCAGCAGTTACCTTGGGGACAATGGCGAGCAGTACTTC. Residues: CASSYLGDNGEQYF.

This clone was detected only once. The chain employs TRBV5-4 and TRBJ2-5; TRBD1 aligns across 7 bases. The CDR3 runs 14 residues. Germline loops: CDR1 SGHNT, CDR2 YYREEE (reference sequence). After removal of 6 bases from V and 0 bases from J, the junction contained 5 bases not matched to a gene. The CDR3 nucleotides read TGTGCCAGCACCAGTACAGGGGACCAAGAGACCCAGTACTTC. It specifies CASTSTGDQETQYF.

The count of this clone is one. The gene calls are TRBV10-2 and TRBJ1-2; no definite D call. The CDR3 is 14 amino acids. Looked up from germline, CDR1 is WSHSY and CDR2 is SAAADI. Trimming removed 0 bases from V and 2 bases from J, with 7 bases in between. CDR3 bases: TGCGCCAGCAGTGAGTCGAGTCCCAACTATGGCTACACCTTC. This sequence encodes CASSESSPNYGYTF.

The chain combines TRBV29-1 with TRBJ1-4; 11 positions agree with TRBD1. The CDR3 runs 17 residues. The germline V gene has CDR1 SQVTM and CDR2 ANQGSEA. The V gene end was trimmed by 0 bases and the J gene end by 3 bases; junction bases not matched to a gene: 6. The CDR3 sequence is CSVEDWDRGEANEKLFF. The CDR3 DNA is TGCAGCGTTGAAGACTGGGACAGGGGGGAGGCTAATGAAAAACTGTTTTTT.

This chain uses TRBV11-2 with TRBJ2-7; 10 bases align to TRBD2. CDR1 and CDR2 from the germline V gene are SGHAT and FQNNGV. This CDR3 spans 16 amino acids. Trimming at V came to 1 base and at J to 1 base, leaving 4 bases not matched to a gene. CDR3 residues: CASSLGNSGGSYEQYF. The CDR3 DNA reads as TGTGCCAGCAGCTTAGGAAATAGCGGGGGGTCCTACGAGCAGTACTTC.

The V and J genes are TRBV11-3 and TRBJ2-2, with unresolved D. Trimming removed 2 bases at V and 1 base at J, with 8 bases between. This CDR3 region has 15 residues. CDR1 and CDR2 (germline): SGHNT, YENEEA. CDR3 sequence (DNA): TGTGCCAGCAGCTTATCCCCCGTGAACACCGGGGAGCTGTTTTTT. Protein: CASSLSPVNTGELFF.

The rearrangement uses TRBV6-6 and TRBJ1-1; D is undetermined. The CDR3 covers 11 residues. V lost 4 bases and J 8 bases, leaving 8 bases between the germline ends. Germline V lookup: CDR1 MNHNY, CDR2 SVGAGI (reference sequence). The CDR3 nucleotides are TGTGCCAGCAGTTCGCCCGGGGAAGCTTTCTTT. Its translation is CASSSPGEAFF.

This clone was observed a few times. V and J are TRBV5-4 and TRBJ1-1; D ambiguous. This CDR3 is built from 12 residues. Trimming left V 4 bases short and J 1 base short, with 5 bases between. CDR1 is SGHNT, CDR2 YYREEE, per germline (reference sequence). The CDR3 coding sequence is TGTGCCAGCAGCATCGGGAACACTGAAGCTTTCTTT. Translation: CASSIGNTEAFF. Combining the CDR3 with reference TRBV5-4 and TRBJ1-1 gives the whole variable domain ETGVTQSPTHLIKTRGQQVTLRCSSQSGHNTVSWYQQALGQGPQFIFQYYREEENGRGNFPPRFSGLQFPNYSSELNVNALELDDSALYLCASSIGNTEAFFGQGTRLTVV.

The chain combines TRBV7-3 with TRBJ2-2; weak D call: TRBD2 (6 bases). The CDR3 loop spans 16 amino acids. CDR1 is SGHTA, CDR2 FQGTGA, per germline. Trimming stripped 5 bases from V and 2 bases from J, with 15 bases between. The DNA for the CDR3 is TGTGCCAGCAGCCCCGAGGGAGGACCTAACACCGGGGAGCTGTTTTTT. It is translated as CASSPEGGPNTGELFF.

CDR3 bases: TGTGCCAGCAGCTCCCGGACTTCTACCTACGAGCAGTACTTC. Its protein is CASSSRTSTYEQYF. V gene TRBV7-2 combines with J gene TRBJ2-7; D may be TRBD2 (5 bases). Trimming shortened V by 4 bases and J by 2 bases, and 12 bases separated the two germline ends. CDR1 and CDR2 (germline): SGHTA, FQGNSA. This CDR3 region has 14 residues.